The 6 T cell receptor beta chains below were found in one sample sequenced in a study of neurological immune-mediated disorders. TCRdb used MiXCR to reprocess the 5' RACE reads, holding one entry per CDR3 protein. This sample has about 10,000 distinct CDR3 sequences, with 20% to 25% found just once. What was sequenced was CD8+ T cells from blood. Receptors were obtained from a woman between 40 and 55 years old with multiple sclerosis.

This clonotype is medium-sized (0.01 to 0.1%). This chain joins TRBV20-1 and TRBJ2-1, with TRBD2 matching 9 bases. Germline CDR1 and CDR2: DFQATT and SNEGSKA (reference sequence). The length of the CDR3 is 17 residues. Unmatched junction bases numbered 13, after V lost 2 bases and J lost 5 bases. CDR3 DNA: TGCAGTGCTAGATCTTTGGGCCCCGGGACTAGCAACAATGAGCAGTTCTTC. Translation gives CSARSLGPGTSNNEQFF.

This clonotype has only one observation. The rearrangement joins TRBV11-2 to TRBJ2-3; tentative D call: TRBD2 (6 bases). The CDR3 is made up of 15 amino acids. From germline, CDR1 is SGHAT and CDR2 FQNNGV. Trimming left V 5 bases short and J 2 bases short, with 14 bases between. The CDR3 is CASSPGDSYTDTQYF. The CDR3 nucleotides are TGTGCCAGCAGCCCCGGGGACTCGTACACAGATACGCAGTATTTT.

At least ten counts were recorded for this clonotype. The rearrangement links TRBV5-6 to TRBJ2-1; TRBD2 aligns across 10 bases. The CDR3 consists of 13 residues. The ends lost 3 bases at V and 9 bases at J; junction bases unmatched: 3. CDR1 and CDR2 (germline): SGHDT, YYEEEE. The CDR3 DNA reads as TGTGCCAGCAGCTGGGGGACTAGCGCTGAGCAGTTCTTC. Amino acids: CASSWGTSAEQFF.

This clonotype appeared many times. V gene TRBV4-1 combines with J gene TRBJ1-5; possible D gene TRBD1, 6 bases. Between the trimmed V and J ends, which lost 1 base and 10 bases, there was a span of 14 bases. This CDR3 has 14 amino acids. Germline V lookup: CDR1 MGHRA, CDR2 YSYEKL. CDR3 coding DNA: TGCGCCAGCAGCCAAGGACCCACAGGGTATCCCCAGCATTTT. This translates into CASSQGPTGYPQHF.

This clonotype was counted many times. This chain connects TRBV5-1 to TRBJ2-3; D possibly corresponds to TRBD2 (6 bases). Germline V gene data show CDR1 as SGHRS and CDR2 as YFSETQ. This CDR3 region has 14 residues. The germline V and J ends were trimmed by 0 bases and 1 base, with 6 bases remaining between them. CDR3 nucleotides: TGCGCCAGCAGCTTGGGGGGGGGCACAGATACGCAGTATTTT. Protein sequence: CASSLGGGTDTQYF.

CDR3 protein: CSVGGQSSRFSYNEQFF. CDR3 in DNA: TGCAGCGTAGGTGGACAGTCCTCCCGGTTCTCCTACAATGAGCAGTTCTTC. The chain has TRBV29-1 and TRBJ2-1, with D perhaps TRBD1 (6 bases). CDR3 size: 17 residues. The ends were cut back, 6 bases at V and 0 bases at J, with 21 bases in the middle. Germline V gene lookup returns CDR1 SQVTM and CDR2 ANQGSEA.